This is a list of T cell receptor beta chains from one sample in a study of T cells in Graves' hyperthyroidism and ophthalmopathy. TCRdb processed the multiplex PCR reads anew with MiXCR; each CDR3 protein has one entry. Of 500,000 to 600,000 distinct CDR3 sequences detected, approximately 20% appear once; the ten largest clones hold roughly 47%. Specimen: blood. The receptors were gathered from a man aged 35 to 55 with Graves' ophthalmopathy. Both conserved end residues are part of each CDR3. D genes are given only for firm matches. Size is omitted from some rows. Given values are once, few, many or a class for expanded clones.

>TRBV20-1|.|TRBJ2-7|.
TGCAGTGCTAGGGGGGACCGCTACGAGCAGTACTTC
CSARGDRYEQYF
>TRBV20-1|.|TRBJ2-1|.
TGCAGTGCTAGTTTTGAGGAGAAGTTATCCTACAATGAGCAGTTCTTC
CSASFEEKLSYNEQFF
>TRBV7-9|TRBD2|TRBJ2-7|many
TGTGCCAGCACCCTAGCGGGAGTCGGCCAAGGGGAGCAGTACTTC
CASTLAGVGQGEQYF
>TRBV20-1|TRBD2|TRBJ2-5|.
TGCAGTGCTAGAGCCCGGCTAGCGGTAATAGAGACCCAGTACTTC
CSARARLAVIETQYF
>TRBV4-3|TRBD2|TRBJ2-3|.
TGCGCCAGCAGCCCCTCCGGGACTAGAGGCACAGATACGCAGTATTTT
CASSPSGTRGTDTQYF
>TRBV11-2|.|TRBJ1-1|many
TGTGCCAGCAGTCTCGGGGTTCGCACTGAAGCTTTCTTT
CASSLGVRTEAFF
>TRBV20-1|.|TRBJ1-2|.
TGCAGTTATTACCATGGCTACACCTTC
CSYYHGYTF
>TRBV5-1|TRBD1|TRBJ1-2|many
TGTGCCAGCAGCTTAGGGACAGCCTATGGCTACACCTTC
CASSLGTAYGYTF
>TRBV28|.|TRBJ2-7|many
TGTGCCAGCAGTTTACCGGCATTAGGGGTCCCCGAGCAGTACTTC
CASSLPALGVPEQYF
>TRBV7-8|.|TRBJ2-2|.
TGTGCCAGCAGTCAGAGCAGGTCTACGGAGCTGTTTTTT
CASSQSRSTELFF
>TRBV13|TRBD2|TRBJ2-7|.
TGTGCCAGCAGCTCCAGACGCGGGAGGACCTACGAGCAGTACTTC
CASSSRRGRTYEQYF
>TRBV30|.|TRBJ1-4|many
TGTGCCTGGAGTGTTGACAGTTCAAATGAAAAACTGTTTTTT
CAWSVDSSNEKLFF
>TRBV30|.|TRBJ2-1|.
TGTGCCTGGAGTTCAACTACTTACAATGAGCAGTTCTTC
CAWSSTTYNEQFF
>TRBV6-9|.|TRBJ2-3|once
TGTGCCAGCAGTTACAGGGGTGGCGCAGATACGCGGTATTTT
CASSYRGGADTRYF
>TRBV27|.|TRBJ2-6|few
TGTGCCAGCAGTTTACTATGGGGCCCGTTCCGCTCTGGGGCCAACGTCCTGACTTTC
CASSLLWGPFRSGANVLTF
>TRBV6-5|TRBD2|TRBJ2-1|.
TGTGCCAGCAGTTACCGGCTAGCGGCAGCGGCCTACAATGAGCAGTTCTTC
CASSYRLAAAAYNEQFF
>TRBV5-1|TRBD2|TRBJ2-1|many
TGCGCCAGCTCGACTAGCGGGGCCTACAATGAGCAGTTCTTC
CASSTSGAYNEQFF
>TRBV3-1|TRBD1|TRBJ2-1|few
TGTGCCAGCAGCCAGGACAGGGGTTTGGATGAGCAGTTCTTC
CASSQDRGLDEQFF
>TRBV9|.|TRBJ1-3|.
TGTGCCAGCAGCCCCGAACAGGGCTACTCTGGAAACACCATATATTTT
CASSPEQGYSGNTIYF
>TRBV25-1|TRBD1|TRBJ1-3|few
TGTGCCAGCAGTGACCCCCTCGACAGGGGGGAGGGAAACACCATATATTTT
CASSDPLDRGEGNTIYF
>TRBV5-1|TRBD1|TRBJ1-2|few
TGCGCCAGCAGCGGAGAGGGACAGATAAACTATGGCTACACCTTC
CASSGEGQINYGYTF
>TRBV10-3|.|TRBJ2-6|.
TGTGCCATCAGTGCCCCCGGGGCTGGGGCCAACGTCCTGACTTTC
CAISAPGAGANVLTF
>TRBV7-9|.|TRBJ2-1|few
TGTGCCAGCAGCTTTGGAGGGACCCCCTACAATGAGCAGTTCTTC
CASSFGGTPYNEQFF
>TRBV7-2|TRBD1|TRBJ1-2|.
TGTGCCAGCAGCCGACCGGGACAGGGGGGCTATGGCTACACCTTC
CASSRPGQGGYGYTF
>TRBV27|TRBD2|TRBJ2-7|.
TGTGCCAGCAGCTTGCTCGGGAGGTCGGGCGAGCAGTACTTC
CASSLLGRSGEQYF
>TRBV5-8|.|TRBJ1-2|.
TGTGCCAGCGGATCCCGGGTTTCCTATGGCTACACCTTC
CASGSRVSYGYTF
>TRBV14|.|TRBJ2-2|.
TGTGCCAGCAGCCAAAGACCAAGGGGCCGAACCGGGGAGCTGTTTTTT
CASSQRPRGRTGELFF
>TRBV28|.|TRBJ2-7|many
TGTGCCAGCAGAGCAGGGACACCAACTCCCTACGAGCAGTACTTC
CASRAGTPTPYEQYF
>TRBV12-5|.|TRBJ2-5|few
TGTGCTAGTGGTTGGATCAACGGGGACCAGTACTTC
CASGWINGDQYF
>TRBV18|.|TRBJ1-3|few
TGTGCCAGCTCACCACGGGACCGACTCTCAAACACCATATATTTT
CASSPRDRLSNTIYF
>TRBV4-1|.|TRBJ2-5|.
TGCGCCAGCAGCCCAGGGCAGGGGGGTTTGGAGACCCAGTACTTC
CASSPGQGGLETQYF
>TRBV20-1|.|TRBJ1-1|.
TGCAGTGCTAGAGATCAGCGGAGGATGAACACTGAAGCTTTCTTT
CSARDQRRMNTEAFF
>TRBV20-1|TRBD1|TRBJ1-3|.
TGCAGTGCTAAGGGGGCCGGAAACACCATATATTTT
CSAKGAGNTIYF
>TRBV9|TRBD2|TRBJ2-2|.
TGTGCCAGCAGCGTAACTAGCGGATTTAGGGGCGGGGAGCTGTTTTTT
CASSVTSGFRGGELFF
>TRBV2|TRBD1|TRBJ2-6|many
TGTGCCAGCAGACCGCGTAGGACAGGCTCTGGGGCCAACGTCCTGACTTTC
CASRPRRTGSGANVLTF
>TRBV19|.|TRBJ1-1|.
TGTGCCAGTAGTATCAGGGGTCGGGACACTGAAGCTTTCTTT
CASSIRGRDTEAFF
>TRBV5-1|.|TRBJ2-3|.
TGCGCCAGCAGCTCGGGGACAACTAGCACAGATACGCAGTATTTT
CASSSGTTSTDTQYF
>TRBV30|.|TRBJ2-3|few
TGTGCCTCATCTCAGGGGAATACGCAGTATTTT
CASSQGNTQYF
>TRBV7-8|.|TRBJ1-1|many
TGTGCCAGCAGCTCTGGATGGGGCACTGAAGCTTTCTTT
CASSSGWGTEAFF
>TRBV10-3|.|TRBJ1-2|few
TGTGCCATCAGTGAGACCACCGGGATTAATCTACTGGGACCGGGTGAAGATGGCTACACCTTC
CAISETTGINLLGPGEDGYTF
>TRBV7-8|.|TRBJ2-2|.
TGTGCCAGCAGCCTTACTAGGGCCGGGGAGCTGTTTTTT
CASSLTRAGELFF
>TRBV6-1|TRBD1|TRBJ1-1|few
TGTGCCAGCGGAGGGCCCGTCGGACAGGGCTCCACTGAAGCTTTCTTT
CASGGPVGQGSTEAFF
>TRBV7-8|.|TRBJ2-1|.
TGTGCCAGCAGCTTAGCCCCGGCTCATAGGTTCTTC
CASSLAPAHRFF
>TRBV7-9|.|TRBJ2-2|.
TGTGCCAGCAGCCCACCCCGGGACCATCCCGGGGAGCTGTTTTTT
CASSPPRDHPGELFF
>TRBV24-1|.|TRBJ1-1|.
TGTGCCACCAGTGATCCTACAGAGTGGAACACTGAAGCTTTCTTT
CATSDPTEWNTEAFF
>TRBV6-1|TRBD1|TRBJ2-1|.
TGTGCCAGCAGTGCAGGGACAGGGGGCATGAGCAATGAGCAGTTCTTC
CASSAGTGGMSNEQFF
>TRBV27|.|TRBJ2-2|few
TGTGCCAGCAGTTCGCGTCTCACCGGGGAGCTGTTTTTT
CASSSRLTGELFF
>TRBV6-2/TRBV6-3|.|TRBJ2-2|.
TGTGCCAGCAGTACCCAGAACACCGGGGAGCTGTTTTTT
CASSTQNTGELFF
>TRBV3-1|TRBD2|TRBJ2-1|.
TGTGCCAGCAGCCGTGGGACTAGCGGTAATATCAATGAGCAGTTCTTC
CASSRGTSGNINEQFF
>TRBV7-9|.|TRBJ1-5|.
TGTGCCAGCAGCTTAGCGCGGAGCAGGAGCAATCAGCCCCAGCATTTT
CASSLARSRSNQPQHF
>TRBV20-1|.|TRBJ2-2|many
TGCAGTGCTAGAGATCTGGGAAGCACCGAGAACACCGGGGAGCTGTTTTTT
CSARDLGSTENTGELFF
>TRBV5-5|TRBD1|TRBJ1-5|.
TGTGCCAGCAGCTTGGGGACAGGGGGCGCTGGTGGCAATCAGCCCCAGCATTTT
CASSLGTGGAGGNQPQHF
>TRBV4-1|.|TRBJ1-2|.
TGCGCCAGCAGCCAAGTGGGCAACTATGGCTACACCTTC
CASSQVGNYGYTF
>TRBV4-3|.|TRBJ1-1|.
TGCGCCAGCAGCCAAGAGTTGGACACTGAAGCTTTCTTT
CASSQELDTEAFF
>TRBV28|.|TRBJ2-2|many
TGTGCCAGCAGTCAGCCCGAGGGCCTGAACACCGGGGAGCTGTTTTTT
CASSQPEGLNTGELFF
>TRBV24-1|.|TRBJ2-5|.
TGTGCCACCAGTGAATCCCGAGTAGACACCCTCGGAGAGACCCAGTACTTC
CATSESRVDTLGETQYF
>TRBV7-3|.|TRBJ2-2|many
TGTGCCAGCAGCTTAGACTTAGGGAACACCGGGGAGCTGTTTTTT
CASSLDLGNTGELFF
>TRBV5-1|TRBD2|TRBJ2-1|many
TGCGCCAGCAGCCCCGAGTTGCGGGAGGGATCCTACAATGAGCAGTTCTTC
CASSPELREGSYNEQFF